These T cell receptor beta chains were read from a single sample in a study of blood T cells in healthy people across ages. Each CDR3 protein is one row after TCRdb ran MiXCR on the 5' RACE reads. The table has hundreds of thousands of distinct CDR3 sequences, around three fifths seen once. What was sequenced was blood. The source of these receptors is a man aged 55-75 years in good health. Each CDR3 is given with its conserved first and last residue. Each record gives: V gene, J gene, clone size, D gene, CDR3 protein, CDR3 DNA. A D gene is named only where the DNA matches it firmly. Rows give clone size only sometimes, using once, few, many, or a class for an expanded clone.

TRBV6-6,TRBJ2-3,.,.,CASSAGSQGTQYF,TGTGCCAGCAGCGCCGGGTCCCAAGGTACGCAGTATTTT
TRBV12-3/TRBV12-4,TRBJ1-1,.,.,CASSFGGQEGAFF,TGTGCCAGCAGTTTTGGGGGCCAGGAGGGAGCTTTCTTT
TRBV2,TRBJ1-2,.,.,CASKDGSLGNYGYTF,TGTGCCAGCAAGGATGGCAGTCTCGGGAACTATGGCTACACCTTC
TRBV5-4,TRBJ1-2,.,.,CASSGREYGYTF,TGTGCCAGCAGCGGCCGGGAGTATGGCTACACCTTC
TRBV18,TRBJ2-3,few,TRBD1,CASSPPGQGGIGTQYF,TGTGCCAGCTCACCACCGGGACAGGGCGGAATAGGCACGCAGTATTTT
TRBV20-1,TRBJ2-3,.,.,CSATKGSAPFFPDTQYF,TGCAGTGCTACAAAGGGATCAGCCCCCTTTTTCCCAGATACGCAGTATTTT
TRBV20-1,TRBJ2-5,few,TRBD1,CSATGTGGLWEQYF,TGCAGTGCTACCGGGACAGGGGGTTTGTGGGAGCAGTACTTC
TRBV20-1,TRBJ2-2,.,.,CSAPDRNTGELFF,TGCAGTGCCCCGGACAGGAACACCGGGGAGCTGTTTTTT
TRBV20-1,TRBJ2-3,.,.,CSARAPDTHTQYF,TGCAGTGCTAGAGCCCCGGACACCCATACGCAGTATTTT
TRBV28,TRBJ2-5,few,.,CASSRAVGRQETQYF,TGTGCCAGCAGTCGCGCGGTGGGCCGCCAAGAGACCCAGTACTTC
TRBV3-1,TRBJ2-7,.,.,CASSQRGSAYEQYF,TGTGCCAGCAGCCAAAGAGGGAGCGCCTACGAGCAGTACTTC
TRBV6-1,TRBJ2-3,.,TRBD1,CASQRTGGVDTQYF,TGTGCCAGCCAGAGGACAGGGGGCGTAGATACGCAGTATTTT
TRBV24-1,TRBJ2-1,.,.,CATSDPQSSYNEQFF,TGTGCCACCAGTGATCCTCAGAGCTCCTACAATGAGCAGTTCTTC
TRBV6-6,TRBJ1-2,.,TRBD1,CASSYLGTANGYTF,TGTGCCAGCAGTTACTTGGGGACAGCCAATGGCTACACCTTC
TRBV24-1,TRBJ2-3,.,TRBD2,CATSDPSGGGGDTQYF,TGTGCCACCAGTGATCCTTCCGGGGGGGGAGGAGATACGCAGTATTTT
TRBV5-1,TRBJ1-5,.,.,CASSPAVGEQPQHF,TGCGCCAGCAGCCCGGCCGTAGGGGAACAGCCCCAGCATTTT
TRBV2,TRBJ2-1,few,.,CATSRQIYNEQFF,TGTGCCACTAGCCGACAGATTTACAATGAGCAGTTCTTC